This T cell receptor beta chain was recorded in a study of shared clonotypes between healthy human individuals. The study's findings and limits: Generation of non-shared clonotypes was less probable than generation of clonotypes shared by all four donors. Rarefaction exposed incomplete sorted-subset sequencing despite large depth. Of the naive CD4 clonotypes, roughly 5.2% were shared across a handful of donors.

The data were produced by immunoSEQ multiplex PCR, yet TCRdb's version contains in-frame clones alone and is incomplete. The table lists fewer than 200,000 clones, approximately 61% of them singletons. About this clone itself: Antigen unknown.

CDR3 length: 14 amino acids. Germline values: CDR1 LNHDA, CDR2 SQIVND (reference sequence). The ends lost 3 bases at V and 8 bases at J; junction bases unmatched: 9. The rearrangement uses TRBV19 and TRBJ1-2; TRBD1 agrees at 7 bases. The origin of this receptor is a man aged 30 to 39 in good health. Sequenced input: memory CD4+ T cells sorted from blood. Subset reported: CD45RA-negative fraction. CDR3 nucleotide sequence: TGTGCCAGTAGTATGCAGGGGGTGCAATCCGGCTACACCTTC. Protein: CASSMQGVQSGYTF. The variable domain in full, with the rest retrieved from reference TRBV19 and TRBJ1-2, is DGGITQSPKYLFRKEGQNVTLSCEQNLNHDAMYWYRQDPGQGLRLIYYSQIVNDFQKGDIAEGYSVSREKKESFPLTVTSAQKNPTAFYLCASSMQGVQSGYTFGSGTRLTVV.